These T cell receptor beta chains were read from a single sample in a study of shared clonotypes between healthy human individuals. The data were produced by immunoSEQ multiplex PCR, yet TCRdb's version contains in-frame clones alone and is incomplete. In the table there are around 700,000 clones, roughly 78% of which are singletons. The sample consisted of memory CD4+ T cells sorted from blood. The receptors shown here come from a woman aged 25 to 39 in good health. Each CDR3 is given with its conserved first and last residue. D genes are given only for firm matches. The listing skips clone size in some rows; elsewhere it reads once, few, many or a size class.

clone size	CDR3 length	J gene	V gene	D gene	CDR3 protein	CDR3 DNA
once	16	TRBJ1-5	TRBV19	-	CASSIAQGLGDQPQHF	TGTGCCAGTAGTATAGCTCAAGGGCTCGGCGATCAGCCCCAGCATTTT
many	13	TRBJ2-2	TRBV29-1	TRBD2	CSVTGTSTGELFF	TGCAGCGTTACCGGGACTAGCACCGGGGAGCTGTTTTTT
-	16	TRBJ1-2	TRBV5-4	-	CASRQTDNGGDYGYTF	TGTGCCAGCAGGCAAACCGACAACGGGGGCGACTATGGCTACACCTTC
-	18	TRBJ1-5	TRBV19	TRBD1	CASREGAGTAYSNQPQHF	TGTGCCAGTAGAGAGGGGGCAGGGACGGCTTATAGCAATCAGCCCCAGCATTTT
-	13	TRBJ1-5	TRBV28	TRBD1	CASKDRSNQPQHF	TGTGCCAGCAAGGACAGGAGCAATCAGCCCCAGCATTTT
once	12	TRBJ1-2	TRBV28	-	CASSSGFYGYTF	TGTGCCAGCAGTTCGGGCTTCTATGGCTACACCTTC
-	15	TRBJ1-5	TRBV23-1	-	CASSRPGAYNQPQHF	TGCGCCAGCAGTCGGCCCGGAGCTTACAATCAGCCCCAGCATTTT
-	16	TRBJ2-7	TRBV7-2	TRBD1	CASSLASGQGAYEQYF	TGTGCCAGCAGCTTAGCGTCTGGACAGGGGGCCTACGAGCAGTACTTC
-	16	TRBJ2-1	TRBV5-4	TRBD2	CASSLSGRTSYNEQFF	TGTGCCAGCAGCCTTAGCGGGAGGACTTCCTACAATGAGCAGTTCTTC
-	13	TRBJ2-7	TRBV30	TRBD2	CAWSGGGSQEQYF	TGTGCCTGGAGTGGCGGCGGGAGTCAAGAGCAGTACTTC
few	14	TRBJ1-1	TRBV2	-	CASSEGSMNTEAFF	TGTGCCAGCAGTGAAGGGAGCATGAACACTGAAGCTTTCTTT
few	14	TRBJ2-2	TRBV2	-	CASSEFPGAGELFF	TGTGCCAGCAGTGAATTCCCGGGGGCCGGGGAGCTGTTTTTT
-	14	TRBJ1-4	TRBV30	TRBD1	CAWSRGQANEKLFF	TGTGCCTGGAGTAGGGGACAGGCTAATGAAAAACTGTTTTTT
-	14	TRBJ2-5	TRBV29-1	-	CSVVSGTEGETQYF	TGCAGCGTTGTGTCCGGAACAGAGGGAGAGACCCAGTACTTC
-	13	TRBJ1-1	TRBV7-9	TRBD1	CASSSGQGPLAFF	TGTGCCAGCAGCTCCGGACAGGGTCCGTTGGCTTTCTTT
-	14	TRBJ2-1	TRBV28	TRBD2	CASSLPGTSAEQFF	TGTGCCAGCAGTTTGCCTGGGACTAGCGCTGAGCAGTTCTTC
-	18	TRBJ1-5	TRBV30	-	CAWRMEGWGLWGNQPQHF	TGTGCCTGGAGGATGGAGGGATGGGGGCTGTGGGGCAATCAGCCCCAGCATTTT
few	20	TRBJ2-3	TRBV23-1	-	CASSQSIQRRSLLSTDTQYF	TGCGCCAGCAGTCAATCGATCCAGCGGAGATCCCTCCTATCCACAGATACGCAGTATTTT
-	15	TRBJ2-3	TRBV27	TRBD2	CASSDRAGGTDTQYF	TGTGCCAGCAGTGATCGAGCGGGAGGCACAGATACGCAGTATTTT
few	16	TRBJ2-3	TRBV19	-	CASRKEGTHNTDTQYF	TGTGCCAGTAGAAAAGAGGGGACACACAACACAGATACGCAGTATTTT
-	13	TRBJ2-7	TRBV28	TRBD2	CASRTSGTYEQYF	TGTGCCAGCAGGACTAGCGGGACCTACGAGCAGTACTTC
-	17	TRBJ2-1	TRBV5-6	TRBD2	CASSLGAILAGGGEQFF	TGTGCCAGCAGCTTGGGGGCTATACTAGCGGGAGGTGGTGAGCAGTTCTTC
-	13	TRBJ2-7	TRBV19	TRBD2	CASSSGLAWEQYF	TGTGCCAGTAGTTCGGGACTAGCATGGGAGCAGTACTTC
many	13	TRBJ1-2	TRBV28	TRBD1	CAHPGQGNYGYTF	TGTGCTCATCCCGGACAGGGAAACTATGGCTACACCTTC
-	17	TRBJ1-2	TRBV28	-	CASSLLTSQGSVNGYTF	TGTGCCAGCAGTTTACTTACGTCACAGGGTTCGGTGAATGGCTACACCTTC
-	15	TRBJ2-2	TRBV7-3	-	CASSTGLRGTGELFF	TGTGCCAGCAGCACCGGACTACGTGGGACCGGGGAGCTGTTTTTT
many	16	TRBJ2-1	TRBV6-4	-	CASTRDGGKPYNEQFF	TGTGCCAGCACTCGGGATGGGGGAAAGCCATACAATGAGCAGTTCTTC
once	12	TRBJ2-2	TRBV2	-	CASRGDEGELFF	TGTGCCAGCAGGGGGGATGAAGGGGAGCTGTTTTTT
-	16	TRBJ2-3	TRBV28	-	CASSSPAGVRTDTQYF	TGTGCCAGCAGTTCACCCGCAGGGGTGAGAACAGATACGCAGTATTTT
-	14	TRBJ1-4	TRBV10-3	-	CAIRSEGGREKLFF	TGTGCCATCAGATCCGAAGGCGGCCGGGAAAAACTGTTTTTT
few	16	TRBJ2-1	TRBV28	-	CASTPGGAGGYNEQFF	TGTGCCAGCACCCCCGGAGGGGCAGGGGGCTACAATGAGCAGTTCTTC
-	14	TRBJ2-1	TRBV6-5	TRBD2	CASTTSGAYNEQFF	TGTGCCAGCACTACTAGCGGGGCCTACAATGAGCAGTTCTTC
few	14	TRBJ2-5	TRBV11-2	-	CASSPGLLQETQYF	TGTGCCAGCAGCCCCGGACTCCTTCAAGAGACCCAGTACTTC
-	17	TRBJ1-1	TRBV5-1	-	CASSFGGVRNLNTEAFF	TGCGCCAGCAGCTTTGGAGGGGTCAGAAACCTAAACACTGAAGCTTTCTTT